This TCR beta chain originates from a study of blood T cell repertoires in COVID-19. The method was immunoSEQ multiplex PCR; TCRdb's version includes in-frame clones alone and lacks a portion of them. This sample has 55,000 to 80,000 clones, with 80% to 90% found just once. CDR3 size: 13 residues. Sequenced: peripheral blood. The origin of this receptor is a human donor in a cohort sampled during active COVID-19. V gene TRBV21-1 combines with J gene TRBJ2-2; TRBD1, the table's D call, lacks a check against the DNA. TRBV21-1 is termed a pseudogene. The CDR3 coding sequence is TGTGCCAGAGGACAGGGCCGGGCCGGGGAGCTGTTTTTT. Amino acids: CARGQGRAGELFF.